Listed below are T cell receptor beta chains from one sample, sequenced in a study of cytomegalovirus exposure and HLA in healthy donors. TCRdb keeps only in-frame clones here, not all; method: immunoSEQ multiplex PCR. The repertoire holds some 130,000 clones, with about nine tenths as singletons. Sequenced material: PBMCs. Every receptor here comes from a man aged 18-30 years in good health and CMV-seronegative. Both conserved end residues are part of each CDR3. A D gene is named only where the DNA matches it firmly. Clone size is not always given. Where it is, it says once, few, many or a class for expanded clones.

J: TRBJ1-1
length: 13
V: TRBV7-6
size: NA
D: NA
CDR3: CASSLKHNTEAFF
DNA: TGTGCCAGCAGCTTAAAACATAACACTGAAGCTTTCTTT

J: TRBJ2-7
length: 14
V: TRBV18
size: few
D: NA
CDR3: CASSRKGAHYEQYF
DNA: TGTGCCAGCTCACGGAAAGGGGCCCACTACGAGCAGTACTTC

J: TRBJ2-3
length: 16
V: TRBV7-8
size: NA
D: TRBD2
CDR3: CASSFSLAGVTDTQYF
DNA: TGTGCCAGCAGCTTTTCATTAGCGGGAGTTACAGATACGCAGTATTTT

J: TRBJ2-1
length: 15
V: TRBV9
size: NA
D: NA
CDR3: CASSARLDPEDEQFF
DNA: TGTGCCAGCAGCGCCCGACTAGATCCCGAGGATGAGCAGTTCTTC

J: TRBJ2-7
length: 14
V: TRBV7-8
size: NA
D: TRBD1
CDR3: CASTRQGASYEQYF
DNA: TGTGCCAGCACCAGACAGGGTGCTTCCTACGAGCAGTACTTC

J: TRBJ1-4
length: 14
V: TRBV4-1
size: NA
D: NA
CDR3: CASSRQLTNEKLFF
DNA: TGCGCCAGCAGTCGACAGTTAACTAATGAAAAACTGTTTTTT

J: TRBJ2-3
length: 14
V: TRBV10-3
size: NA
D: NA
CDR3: CAISERGSTDTQYF
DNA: TGTGCCATCAGTGAGAGGGGAAGCACAGATACGCAGTATTTT

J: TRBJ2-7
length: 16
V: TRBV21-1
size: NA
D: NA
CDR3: CASSKVGAWGLYEQYF
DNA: TGTGCCAGCAGCAAAGTCGGGGCTTGGGGACTCTACGAGCAGTACTTC

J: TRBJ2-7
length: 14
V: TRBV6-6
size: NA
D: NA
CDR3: CASSYSRGSYEQYF
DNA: TGTGCCAGCAGTTACTCACGCGGCTCCTACGAGCAGTACTTC

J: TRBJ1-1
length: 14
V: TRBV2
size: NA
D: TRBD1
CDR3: CASSQAGGRTEAFF
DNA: TGTGCCAGCAGCCAGGCAGGGGGCAGAACTGAAGCTTTCTTT

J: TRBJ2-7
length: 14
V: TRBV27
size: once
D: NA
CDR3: CASSLEGRSYEQYF
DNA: TGTGCCAGCAGTTTGGAGGGGCGCTCCTACGAGCAGTACTTC

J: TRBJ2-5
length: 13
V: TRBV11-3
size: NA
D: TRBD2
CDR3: CASSLDPGGFQYF
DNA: TGTGCCAGCAGCTTAGATCCGGGAGGATTTCAGTACTTC

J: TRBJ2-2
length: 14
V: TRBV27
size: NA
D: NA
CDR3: CASRRTVDTGELFF
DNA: TGTGCCAGCAGAAGGACAGTCGACACCGGGGAGCTGTTTTTT

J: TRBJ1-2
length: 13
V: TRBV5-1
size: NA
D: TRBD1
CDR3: CASSTGTGDGYTF
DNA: TGCGCCAGCAGCACCGGGACAGGTGATGGCTACACCTTC

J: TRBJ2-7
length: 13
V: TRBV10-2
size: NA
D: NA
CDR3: CASSDSGELEQYF
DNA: TGCGCCAGCAGTGATTCGGGGGAGTTGGAGCAGTACTTC

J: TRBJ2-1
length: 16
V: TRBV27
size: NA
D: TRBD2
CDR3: CASSRTSGQRSDEQFF
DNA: TGTGCCAGCAGTCGGACTAGCGGGCAGAGGTCGGATGAGCAGTTCTTC

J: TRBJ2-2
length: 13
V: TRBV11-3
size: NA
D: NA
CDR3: CASKSEGTGELFF
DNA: TGTGCCAGCAAGAGCGAGGGTACCGGGGAGCTGTTTTTT

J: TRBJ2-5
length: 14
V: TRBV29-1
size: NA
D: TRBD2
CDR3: CSVEKSGRQETQYF
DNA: TGCAGCGTTGAAAAAAGCGGGAGGCAAGAGACCCAGTACTTC

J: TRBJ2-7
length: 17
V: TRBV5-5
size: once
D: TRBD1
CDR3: CASSPHLVGTGTYEQYF
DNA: TGTGCCAGCAGCCCCCATTTGGTGGGGACAGGGACCTACGAGCAGTACTTC

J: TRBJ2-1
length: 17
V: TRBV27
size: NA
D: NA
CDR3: CASRSVPTGRSYNEQFF
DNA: TGTGCCAGCCGGTCTGTCCCCACAGGGCGGTCCTACAATGAGCAGTTCTTC

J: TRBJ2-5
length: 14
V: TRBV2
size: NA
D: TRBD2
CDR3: CASRGTSGGETQYF
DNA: TGTGCCAGCAGGGGGACTAGCGGGGGAGAGACCCAGTACTTC

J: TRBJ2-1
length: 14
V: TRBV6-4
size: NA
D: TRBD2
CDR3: CASSGLAGGNEQFF
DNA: TGTGCCAGCAGTGGACTAGCGGGGGGCAATGAGCAGTTCTTC

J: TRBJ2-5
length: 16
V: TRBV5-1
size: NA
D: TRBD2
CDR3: CASSLVGGGAQETQYF
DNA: TGCGCCAGCAGCTTGGTGGGCGGGGGGGCCCAAGAGACCCAGTACTTC

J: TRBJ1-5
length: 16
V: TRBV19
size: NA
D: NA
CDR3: CASSIDGGGTRQPQHF
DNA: TGTGCCAGTAGTATAGATGGGGGGGGGACGCGTCAGCCCCAGCATTTT

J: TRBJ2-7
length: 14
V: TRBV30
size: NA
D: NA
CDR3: CAWRARTFSYEQYF
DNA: TGTGCCTGGAGAGCCAGGACATTCTCCTACGAGCAGTACTTC

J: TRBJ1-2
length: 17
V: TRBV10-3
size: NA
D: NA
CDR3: CAISLDPAGPSNYGYTF
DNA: TGTGCCATCAGTCTTGATCCCGCAGGGCCTTCTAACTATGGCTACACCTTC

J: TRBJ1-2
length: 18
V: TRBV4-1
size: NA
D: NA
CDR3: CASSQVLGFGGGKNGYTF
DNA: TGCGCCAGCAGCCAAGTTTTAGGTTTTGGGGGAGGAAAGAATGGCTACACCTTC